This T cell receptor beta chain emerged from a study of blood T cell repertoires in COVID-19. Data came from immunoSEQ multiplex PCR; TCRdb stores just in-frame clones and leaves some out. The sample holds 150,000 to 200,000 clones, 80% to 90% seen once. This CDR3 contains 16 residues. With 5 bases clipped from V and 1 base from J, the junction kept 7 bases outside the gene matches. Per germline, CDR1 SGHTA and CDR2 FQGNSA. The source is a woman aged 18-29 years who had recovered from COVID-19. V is TRBV7-2 and J is TRBJ2-1; TRBD2 aligns across 8 bases. Source material: peripheral blood. CDR3 coding DNA: TGTGCCAGCAGCCATACTCGCGGGGGGTCCTACAATGAGCAGTTCTTC. It yields the protein CASSHTRGGSYNEQFF.